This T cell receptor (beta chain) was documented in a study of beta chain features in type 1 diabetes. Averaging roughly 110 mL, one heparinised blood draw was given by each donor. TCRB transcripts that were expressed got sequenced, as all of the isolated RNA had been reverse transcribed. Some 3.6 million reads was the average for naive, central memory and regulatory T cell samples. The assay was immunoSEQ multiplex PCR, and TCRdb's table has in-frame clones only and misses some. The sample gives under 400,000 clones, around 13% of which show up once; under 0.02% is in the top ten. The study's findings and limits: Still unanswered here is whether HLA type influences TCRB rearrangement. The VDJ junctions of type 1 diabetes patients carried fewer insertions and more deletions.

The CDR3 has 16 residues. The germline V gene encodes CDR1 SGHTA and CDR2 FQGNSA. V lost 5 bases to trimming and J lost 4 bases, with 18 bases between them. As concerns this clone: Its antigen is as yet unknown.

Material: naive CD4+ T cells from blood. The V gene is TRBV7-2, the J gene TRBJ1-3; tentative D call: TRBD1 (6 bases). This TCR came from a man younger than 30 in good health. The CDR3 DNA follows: TGTGCCAGCAGCCCGCGACGCACAGGGTCCGGAAACACCATATATTTT. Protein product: CASSPRRTGSGNTIYF. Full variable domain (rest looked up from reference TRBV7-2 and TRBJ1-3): GAGVSQSPSNKVTEKGKDVELRCDPISGHTALYWYRQSLGQGLEFLIYFQGNSAPDKSGLPSDRFSAERTGGSVSTLTIQRTQQEDSAVYLCASSPRRTGSGNTIYFGEGSWLTVV.